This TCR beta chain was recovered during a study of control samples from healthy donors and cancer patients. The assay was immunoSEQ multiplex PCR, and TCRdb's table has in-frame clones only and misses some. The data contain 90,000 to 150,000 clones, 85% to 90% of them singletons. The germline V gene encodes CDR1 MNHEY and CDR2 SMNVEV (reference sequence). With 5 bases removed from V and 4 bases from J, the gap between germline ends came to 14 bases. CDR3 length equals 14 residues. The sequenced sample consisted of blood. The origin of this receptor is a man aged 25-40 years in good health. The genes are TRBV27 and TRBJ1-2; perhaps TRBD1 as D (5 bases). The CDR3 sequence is CASSPGGGSYGYTF. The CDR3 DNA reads TGTGCCAGCAGTCCTGGGGGGGGGAGCTATGGCTACACCTTC.